The rows below give T cell receptor beta chains drawn from one sample of a study of cytomegalovirus exposure and HLA in healthy donors. Sequencing was performed with immunoSEQ multiplex PCR; in TCRdb, only in-frame clones are kept and a portion is missing. This table holds 120,000 or so clones, about four fifths found once. Material for sequencing was PBMCs. These receptors were collected from a woman aged 45-60 years in good health and CMV-seropositive. Both conserved end residues are trimmed from each CDR3.

CDR3 protein	CDR3 length	V gene
ASSVGTGDSYEQY	13	TRBV4-1
ASSLGGEQY	9	TRBV5-1
ASRLEQGQETQY	12	TRBV2
ASSNSGTTYNEQF	13	TRBV7-2
SVPGTGYEQY	10	TRBV29-1
ASRTRQGATGQPQH	14	TRBV19
ASSETAGGPNEQF	13	TRBV6-1
ASSSDFNEKLF	11	TRBV2
ASSLEQGGNYT	11	TRBV5-1
AWSVRGAFNSPLH	13	TRBV30
ASSLGAVTYNEQF	13	TRBV7-6
ASSVRLAGDRYNEQF	15	TRBV9
ASSPIGTSRSVQF	13	TRBV7-9
ASSLAGTGGYEQY	13	TRBV7-2
ASSFSGSGGEAF	12	TRBV5-1
ASSLDVGSSGNTIY	14	TRBV5-1
ATFGGNEKLF	10	TRBV6-6
ASSEAYRVDQPQH	13	TRBV2
ASSATGVSGAAYNEQF	16	TRBV25-1
ASTGGSITDTQY	12	TRBV7-2
ASGQTPERALH	11	TRBV12-5
ASSYSSFAMNTEAF	14	TRBV6-5
ASSDTNSPLH	10	TRBV5-1
ASSLGRLGEDGYT	13	TRBV5-1
ASSQVGLAGGPGETQY	16	TRBV4-2
AWSVLGGLHGYT	12	TRBV30
ASSSILAGLAGSTDTQY	17	TRBV5-4
ASSPDRFEETQY	12	TRBV13
ATSRDGTGTGANVLT	15	TRBV15
ASSLAGRVSEKLF	13	TRBV5-4
ASSLRGGTDTQY	12	TRBV7-9
ASSLGQGVIHEQY	13	TRBV5-1
ASSIYSGNYEQY	12	TRBV18
ASSPSRSNQPQH	12	TRBV18
ASSQDPGLAVASGGQETQY	19	TRBV4-1
ASSSNQGTGLESYT	14	TRBV11-2
ASSLDPNSYNEQF	13	TRBV5-4
ASSLGQVNVLT	11	TRBV2
ASSLPSTLAYEQY	13	TRBV4-1
ASSLGVGEGYGYT	13	TRBV7-2
ASSHLGLSTDTQY	13	TRBV4-1